The next 5 T cell receptor beta chains were all read from a single sample in a study of blood T cell repertoires in COVID-19. Profiling relied on immunoSEQ multiplex PCR, and the TCRdb table lists in-frame clones only, not all of them. The sample includes 200,000 to 250,000 clones, over 80% of them seen just once. What was sequenced was peripheral blood. These TCRs come from an older woman with active or convalescent COVID-19.

This clone was seen a single time. This chain connects TRBV2 to TRBJ1-2; no reliable D call. Germline-derived CDR1 and CDR2 are SNHLY and FYNNEI. This CDR3 region has 13 residues. V lost 8 bases and J lost 1, with 11 bases in between. CDR3: CASPPEGNYGYTF. The CDR3 nucleotides read TGTGCCAGCCCCCCAGAGGGTAACTATGGCTACACCTTC.

The chain is built from TRBV9 and TRBJ2-3, with a weak D call TRBD1 (6 bases). V was shortened by 2 bases and J by 9 bases, with 19 bases between the two germline ends. The CDR3 length is 15 residues. In germline, CDR1 is SGDLS, CDR2 YYNGEE. The CDR3 sequence is CASSVDRSGGRTQYF. CDR3 DNA sequence: TGTGCCAGCAGCGTCGACAGGAGTGGGGGTAGAACGCAGTATTTT.

This chain joins TRBV2 and TRBJ2-7; maybe TRBD2 (6 bases). This CDR3 region has 14 residues. CDR1 is SNHLY, CDR2 FYNNEI, per germline. Trimming pared 6 bases from V and 2 bases from J, leaving 14 bases between. CDR3 bases: TGTGCCAGCAGCGTCGGACTACTCACCTACGAGCAGTACTTC. Translation: CASSVGLLTYEQYF.

This clone came up a few times. V and J are TRBV20-1 and TRBJ1-2; D uncertain. Trimming removed 5 bases at V and 1 base at J, with 5 bases between. The germline CDR1 and CDR2 sequences are DFQATT and SNEGSKA (reference sequence). The CDR3 has 11 amino acids. The CDR3 spells CSAHSNYGYTF. DNA for the CDR3: TGCAGTGCTCACAGTAACTATGGCTACACCTTC.

This chain joins TRBV6-5 and TRBJ1-4, with a weak D call TRBD1 (5 bases). The germline V gene encodes CDR1 MNHEY and CDR2 SVGAGI. V was trimmed by 6 bases and J by 7 bases, leaving 9 bases between them. The CDR3 consists of 12 residues. The CDR3 nucleotides read TGTGCCAGCAGGCCCGACAGTGAAAAACTGTTTTTT. Encoded protein: CASRPDSEKLFF.